The 15 T cell receptor beta chains reported below all come from one sample, sequenced in a study of T cell responses to AZD1222 COVID-19 vaccine. Only in-frame clones appear in the TCRdb table, and some are missing; sequencing was by immunoSEQ multiplex PCR. The profile shows around 91,000 clones, around nine tenths of them singletons. Sequenced material: peripheral blood, taken on day 0 of AZD1222 vaccination. All receptors come from an adult in good health.

The rearrangement links TRBV5-1 to TRBJ1-3, with 7 bases identical to TRBD1. The CDR3 sequence is 14 residues long. The V gene's germline CDR1 is SGHRS and CDR2 YFSETQ. V shed 3 bases and J 2 bases; nucleotides not matched to a gene: 2. CDR3 nucleotides: TGCGCCAGCAGCTCCACAGGGGCTGGAAACACCATATATTTT. Protein product: CASSSTGAGNTIYF.

The CDR3 nucleotides read TGTGCCAGCAGCTGGGTTTCGGGCGCCGGGGAAGCTTTCTTT. Encoded protein: CASSWVSGAGEAFF. The rearrangement joins TRBV7-8 to TRBJ1-1; D unclear. Germline V gene data show CDR1 as SGHVS and CDR2 as FQNEAQ. The CDR3 length is 14 residues. The V and J ends lost 4 bases and 8 bases respectively, with 17 bases between them.

This chain joins TRBV5-1 and TRBJ2-3; 7 nucleotides agree with TRBD2. Germline loops: CDR1 SGHRS, CDR2 YFSETQ. This CDR3 comprises 15 residues. Trimming at V came to 4 bases and at J to 2 bases, leaving 7 bases not matched to a gene. CDR3 protein: CASSPSSGDTDTQYF. Written as DNA, the CDR3 is TGCGCCAGCAGCCCCTCCAGCGGGGACACAGATACGCAGTATTTT.

The chain is built from TRBV7-6 and TRBJ1-3; the D is unclear. Per germline, CDR1 SGHVS and CDR2 FNYEAQ. The CDR3 is 12 amino acids. V shed 5 bases and J shed 4 bases, with 6 bases lying between them. The CDR3 spells CASSRQGNTIYF. Here the CDR3 DNA reads TGTGCCAGCAGCCGCCAGGGAAACACCATATATTTT.

V usage is TRBV5-4 and J usage is TRBJ2-3; the match to TRBD2 covers 9 bases. CDR1 and CDR2 (germline): SGHNT, YYREEE (reference sequence). The J segment lost 3 bases and the V segment lost 7 bases, leaving 6 bases of the junction unmatched. This CDR3 has 14 residues. The CDR3 sequence is CASLAGGPTDTQYF. The CDR3 nucleotides read TGTGCCAGCCTGGCGGGAGGGCCTACAGATACGCAGTATTTT.

J is TRBJ1-3 and V is TRBV7-6; no firm D call. Germline V lookup: CDR1 SGHVS, CDR2 FNYEAQ. The CDR3 has 14 amino acids. V lost 2 bases and J 9 bases, leaving 14 bases between the germline ends. CDR3 loop: CASSLKRFQGTIYF. CDR3 coding DNA: TGTGCCAGCAGCTTAAAGAGATTCCAAGGCACCATATATTTT.

The V gene is TRBV10-3, the J gene TRBJ2-7, with D maybe TRBD1 (6 bases). CDR3 size: 14 residues. The germline V gene has CDR1 ENHRY and CDR2 SYGVKD. V was cut by 6 bases and J by 4 bases, with 16 bases left in between. The CDR3 spells CAIRGSGAQYEQYF. CDR3 DNA: TGTGCCATCAGAGGCTCAGGGGCGCAGTACGAGCAGTACTTC.

This rearrangement joins TRBV7-9 to TRBJ1-1, with D uncertain. The CDR3 is 16 residues long. Trimming pared 4 bases from V and 1 base from J, leaving 16 bases between. In germline, CDR1 is SEHNR, CDR2 FQNEAQ (reference sequence). The CDR3 nucleotides are TGTGCCAGCAGCTCGATACCTAGACGGGGGAACACTGAAGCTTTCTTT. Translated: CASSSIPRRGNTEAFF.

This chain connects TRBV7-2 to TRBJ2-7; TRBD1 aligns across 7 bases. Germline CDR1 and CDR2: SGHTA and FQGNSA. The V segment lost 5 bases and the J segment 0 bases; nucleotides outside the gene matches: 7. The CDR3 length is 15 residues. CDR3 nucleotide sequence: TGTGCCAGCAGCCCGGGACAGCGAAACTCCTACGAGCAGTACTTC. Protein: CASSPGQRNSYEQYF.

This chain uses TRBV3-1 (or the pseudogene TRBV3-2) with TRBJ2-1; 13 nucleotides line up with TRBD2. The V gene's germline CDR1 is LGHDT and CDR2 YNNKEL (reference sequence). The CDR3 runs to 18 residues. V was pared by 1 base and J by 6 bases, with 9 bases of the junction left unmatched. In nucleotides, the CDR3 is TGTGCCAGCAGCCAAGCCCTTTCGACTAGCGGGAGGTTCAATGAGCAGTTCTTC. This gives the protein CASSQALSTSGRFNEQFF.

This chain uses TRBV7-2 with TRBJ2-3; unclear D gene. V was clipped by 3 bases and J by 5 bases, with 6 bases between them. Germline CDR1 reads SGHTA; CDR2 reads FQGNSA. The CDR3 spans 12 residues. The CDR3 DNA follows: TGTGCCAGCAGCTTCAAACAAGATACGCAGTATTTT. It encodes CASSFKQDTQYF.

This clone came up a few times. J is TRBJ2-5 and V is TRBV5-1; no reliable D call. Per germline, CDR1 SGHRS and CDR2 YFSETQ. V lost 4 bases to trimming and J lost 2 bases, with 15 bases between them. There are 15 residues in the CDR3. CDR3 sequence reads: CASSPTQSRQETQYF. DNA for the CDR3: TGCGCCAGCAGCCCGACTCAGAGTCGACAAGAGACCCAGTACTTC.

This chain joins TRBV7-2 and TRBJ1-1, with D possibly being TRBD1 (6 bases). This CDR3 spans 15 amino acids. With 2 bases removed from V and 4 bases from J, the gap between germline ends came to 14 bases. CDR1 is SGHTA, CDR2 FQGNSA, per germline. CDR3 loop: CASSLTSAGVTEAFF. The CDR3 nucleotides read TGTGCCAGCAGCTTAACGTCTGCAGGGGTCACTGAAGCTTTCTTT.

The chain links TRBV2 to TRBJ1-2; TRBD1 might be the D (5 bases). Trimming took off 7 bases at V and 3 bases at J, with 21 bases between the two ends. The germline CDR1 and CDR2 sequences are SNHLY and FYNNEI. The CDR3 has 16 amino acids. The CDR3 DNA follows: TGTGCCAGCACCTTCTCAGGGCAGGCTGGGGACTATGGCTACACCTTC. Amino acid sequence: CASTFSGQAGDYGYTF.

The J gene is TRBJ1-6, the V gene TRBV4-1, with 7 bases aligning to TRBD1. Per the germline V gene, CDR1 is MGHRA and CDR2 is YSYEKL. The V and J ends lost 4 bases and 8 bases, in that order; junction bases with no gene match: 14. The CDR3 covers 17 residues. CDR3 bases: TGCGCCAGCAGCCCCGGGACAGCGACGGATATTTATTCACCCCTCCACTTT. This translates into CASSPGTATDIYSPLHF.